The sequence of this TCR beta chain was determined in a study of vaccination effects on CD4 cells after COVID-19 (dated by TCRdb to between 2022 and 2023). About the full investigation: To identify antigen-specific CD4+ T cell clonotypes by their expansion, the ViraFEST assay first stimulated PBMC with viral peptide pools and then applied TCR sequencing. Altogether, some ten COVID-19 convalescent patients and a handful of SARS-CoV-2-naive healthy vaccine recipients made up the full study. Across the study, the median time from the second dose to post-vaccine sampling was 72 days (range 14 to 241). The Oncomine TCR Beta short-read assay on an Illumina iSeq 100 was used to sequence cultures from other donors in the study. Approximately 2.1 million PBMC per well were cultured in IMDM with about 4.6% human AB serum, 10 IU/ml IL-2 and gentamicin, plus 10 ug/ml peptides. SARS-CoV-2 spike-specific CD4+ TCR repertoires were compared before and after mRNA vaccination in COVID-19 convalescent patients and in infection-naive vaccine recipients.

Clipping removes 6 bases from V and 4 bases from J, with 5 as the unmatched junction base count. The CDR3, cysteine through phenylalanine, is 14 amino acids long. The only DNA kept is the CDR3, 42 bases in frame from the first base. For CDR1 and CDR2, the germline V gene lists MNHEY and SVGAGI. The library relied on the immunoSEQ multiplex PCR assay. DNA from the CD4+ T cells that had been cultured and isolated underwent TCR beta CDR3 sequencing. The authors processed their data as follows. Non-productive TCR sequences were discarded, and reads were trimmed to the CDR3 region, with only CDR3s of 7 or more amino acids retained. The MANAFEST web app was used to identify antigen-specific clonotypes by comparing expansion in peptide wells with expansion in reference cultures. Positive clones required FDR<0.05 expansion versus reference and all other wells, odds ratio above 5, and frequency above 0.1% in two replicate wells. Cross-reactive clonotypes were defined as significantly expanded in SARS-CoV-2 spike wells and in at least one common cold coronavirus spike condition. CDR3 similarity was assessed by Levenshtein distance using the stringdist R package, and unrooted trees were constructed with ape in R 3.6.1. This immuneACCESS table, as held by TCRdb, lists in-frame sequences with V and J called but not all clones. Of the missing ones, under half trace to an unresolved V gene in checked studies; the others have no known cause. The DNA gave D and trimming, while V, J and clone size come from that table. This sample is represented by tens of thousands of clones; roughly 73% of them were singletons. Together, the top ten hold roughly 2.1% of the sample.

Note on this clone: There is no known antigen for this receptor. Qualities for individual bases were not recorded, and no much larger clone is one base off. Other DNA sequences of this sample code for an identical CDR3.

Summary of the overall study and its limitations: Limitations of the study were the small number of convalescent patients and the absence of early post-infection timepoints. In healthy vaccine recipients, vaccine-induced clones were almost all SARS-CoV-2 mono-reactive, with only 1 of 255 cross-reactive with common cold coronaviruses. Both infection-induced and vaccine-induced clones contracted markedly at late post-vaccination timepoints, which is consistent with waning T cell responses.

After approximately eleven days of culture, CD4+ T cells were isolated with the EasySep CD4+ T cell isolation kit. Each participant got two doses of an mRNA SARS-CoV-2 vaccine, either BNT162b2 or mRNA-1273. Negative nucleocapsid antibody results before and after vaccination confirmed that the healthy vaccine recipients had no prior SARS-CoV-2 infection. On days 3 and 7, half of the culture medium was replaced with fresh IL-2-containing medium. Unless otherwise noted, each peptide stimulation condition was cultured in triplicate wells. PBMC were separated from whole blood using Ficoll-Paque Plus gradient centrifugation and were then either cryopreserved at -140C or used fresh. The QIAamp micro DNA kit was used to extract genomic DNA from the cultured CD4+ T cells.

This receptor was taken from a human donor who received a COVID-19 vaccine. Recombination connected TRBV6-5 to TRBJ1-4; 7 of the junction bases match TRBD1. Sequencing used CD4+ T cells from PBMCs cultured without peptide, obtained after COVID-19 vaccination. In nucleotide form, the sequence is TGTGCCAGCAGCCCGACAGGGTTTAATGAAAAACTGTTTTTT. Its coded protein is CASSPTGFNEKLFF.